The 10 T cell receptor beta chains given below trace back to one sample, sequenced in a study of T cell responses to AZD1222 COVID-19 vaccine. The method was immunoSEQ multiplex PCR; TCRdb's version includes in-frame clones alone and lacks a portion of them. The table records some 78,000 clones, around 82% of them present only once. This specimen was peripheral blood, taken 28 days after the second AZD1222 dose. The receptors were gathered from an adult who received the AZD1222 COVID-19 vaccine.

The CDR3 is CSVLTGGYQPQHF. CDR3 DNA: TGCAGCGTCCTGACAGGGGGCTATCAGCCCCAGCATTTT. This chain uses TRBV29-1 with TRBJ1-5; 10 bases fit TRBD1. With V trimmed by 6 bases and J by 5 bases, 4 bases remained unmatched. The germline CDR1 and CDR2 sequences are SQVTM and ANQGSEA. CDR3 length: 13 amino acids.

CDR3 amino acids: CASSEFEGYTF. CDR3 DNA: TGTGCCAGCAGTGAATTTGAAGGCTACACCTTC. V usage is TRBV25-1 and J usage is TRBJ1-2; no definite D call. Germline values: CDR1 MGHDK, CDR2 SYGVNS. The CDR3 loop spans 11 amino acids. V was trimmed by 1 base and J by 8 bases, leaving 5 bases between them.

This chain uses TRBV19 with TRBJ1-1; possibly TRBD1 for D (5 bases). Germline assignment: CDR1 LNHDA and CDR2 SQIVND (reference sequence). Trimming left V 3 bases short and J 4 bases short, with 21 bases between. This CDR3 spans 17 amino acids. As DNA, the CDR3 is TGTGCCAGTAGTATTAGAAAAGAGAGTCGGGGGAGCACTGAAGCTTTCTTT. This encodes CASSIRKESRGSTEAFF.

This clone was recorded once. V usage is TRBV28 and J usage is TRBJ1-5, with D unresolved. In germline, CDR1 is MDHEN, CDR2 SYDVKM. This CDR3 region has 15 residues. V gave up 5 bases and J gave up 6 bases, with 17 bases separating them. The DNA for the CDR3 is TGTGCCAGCAGTCCGGACGTATCCTTGGGTCAGCCCCAGCATTTT. Translation gives CASSPDVSLGQPQHF.

The V gene is TRBV27, the J gene TRBJ1-2; 10 bases align to TRBD1. The CDR3 runs to 13 residues. Germline CDR1 is MNHEY and CDR2 is SMNVEV (reference sequence). The V segment lost 5 bases and the J segment 8 bases; nucleotides outside the gene matches: 5. CDR3: CASSRQGARGYTF. The CDR3 DNA reads TGTGCCAGCAGTCGACAGGGGGCACGGGGCTACACCTTC.

V and J are TRBV20-1 and TRBJ2-1; a weak D match, TRBD2 (5 bases). This CDR3 has 11 amino acids. Trimming pared 5 bases from V and 13 bases from J, leaving 15 bases between. Germline lookup yields CDR1 DFQATT and CDR2 SNEGSKA (reference sequence). CDR3 in DNA: TGCAGTGCTGCCCGAGGGCCCCGTCAGTTCTTC. The encoded protein is CSAARGPRQFF.

This clone occurred once. V usage is TRBV11-2 and J usage is TRBJ1-4; 7 nucleotides agree with TRBD1. Germline-derived CDR1 and CDR2 are SGHAT and FQNNGV. Germline trimming cut 4 bases from V and 8 bases from J; bases unmatched to any gene: 7. The CDR3 consists of 14 residues. This CDR3 reads CASSSTGRGEKLFF. CDR3 DNA: TGTGCCAGCAGCTCGACAGGGAGGGGGGAAAAACTGTTTTTT.

The chain's CDR3 is CASSQETRGVYEQYF. Written as DNA, the CDR3 is TGCGCCAGCAGCCAAGAAACCCGGGGGGTCTACGAGCAGTACTTC. This chain links TRBV4-3 with TRBJ2-7, with TRBD2 identical over 7 bases. Germline CDR1 LGHNA, CDR2 YSLEER. Unmatched junction bases numbered 5, after V lost 0 bases and J lost 3 bases. The CDR3 is 15 amino acids.

The J gene is TRBJ1-1, the V gene TRBV6-6, with a weak D call TRBD1 (5 bases). The V end was cut by 0 bases, the J end by 2 bases, with 7 bases between. The germline V gene has CDR1 MNHNY and CDR2 SVGAGI (reference sequence). CDR3 size: 14 residues. DNA for the CDR3: TGTGCCAGCAGTTACTCCGGGGCAAACACTGAAGCTTTCTTT. This codes for CASSYSGANTEAFF.

This chain uses TRBV7-2 with TRBJ1-3, with no clear D. This CDR3 comprises 16 residues. In germline, CDR1 is SGHTA, CDR2 FQGNSA. Trimming pared 5 bases from V and 4 bases from J, leaving 18 bases between. CDR3 residues: CASSAGGSASGNTIYF. In nucleotides, the CDR3 is TGTGCCAGCAGCGCAGGTGGTTCCGCGTCAGGAAACACCATATATTTT.